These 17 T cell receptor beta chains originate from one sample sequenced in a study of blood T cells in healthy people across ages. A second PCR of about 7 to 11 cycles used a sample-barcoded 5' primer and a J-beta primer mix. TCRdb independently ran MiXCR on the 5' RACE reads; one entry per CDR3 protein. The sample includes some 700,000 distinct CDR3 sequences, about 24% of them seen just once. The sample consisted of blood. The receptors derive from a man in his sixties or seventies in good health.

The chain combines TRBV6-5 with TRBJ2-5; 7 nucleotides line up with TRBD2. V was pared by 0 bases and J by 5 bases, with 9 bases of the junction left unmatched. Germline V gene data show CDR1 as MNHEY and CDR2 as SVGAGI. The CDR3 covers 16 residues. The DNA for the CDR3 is TGTGCCAGCAGTTACTCACCCGCGGGGGTTTGGGAGACCCAGTACTTC. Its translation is CASSYSPAGVWETQYF.

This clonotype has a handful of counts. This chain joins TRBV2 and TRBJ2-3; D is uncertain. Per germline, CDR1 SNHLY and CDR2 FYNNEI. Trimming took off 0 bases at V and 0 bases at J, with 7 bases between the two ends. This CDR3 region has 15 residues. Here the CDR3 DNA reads TGTGCCAGCAGTGAAGCGTCCCTGAGCACAGATACGCAGTATTTT. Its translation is CASSEASLSTDTQYF.

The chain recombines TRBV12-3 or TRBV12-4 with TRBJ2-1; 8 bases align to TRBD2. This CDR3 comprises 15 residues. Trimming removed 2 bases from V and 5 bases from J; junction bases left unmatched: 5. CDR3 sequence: CASSLRGRTDNEQFF. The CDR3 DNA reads TGTGCCAGCAGTTTACGCGGGAGGACCGACAATGAGCAGTTCTTC.

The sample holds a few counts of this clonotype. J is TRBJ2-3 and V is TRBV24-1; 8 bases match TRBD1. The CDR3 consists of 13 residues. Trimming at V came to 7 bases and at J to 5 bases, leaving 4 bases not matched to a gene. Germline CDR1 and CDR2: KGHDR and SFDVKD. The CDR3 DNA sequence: TGTGCCACCAGGTATACAGGGGGAGATACGCAGTATTTT. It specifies CATRYTGGDTQYF.

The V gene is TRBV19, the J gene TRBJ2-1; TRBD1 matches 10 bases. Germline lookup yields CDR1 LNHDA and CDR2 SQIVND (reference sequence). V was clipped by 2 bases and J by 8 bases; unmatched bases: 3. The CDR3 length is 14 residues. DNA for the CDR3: TGTGCCAGTAGTATAAGACAGGGGGCTGATGAGCAGTTCTTC. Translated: CASSIRQGADEQFF.

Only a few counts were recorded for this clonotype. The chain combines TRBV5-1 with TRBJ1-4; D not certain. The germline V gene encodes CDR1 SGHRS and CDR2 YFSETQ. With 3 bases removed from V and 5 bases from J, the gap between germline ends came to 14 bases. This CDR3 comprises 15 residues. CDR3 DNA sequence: TGCGCCAGCAGCTCGGAGAACCGTCTCAATGAAAAACTGTTTTTT. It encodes CASSSENRLNEKLFF.

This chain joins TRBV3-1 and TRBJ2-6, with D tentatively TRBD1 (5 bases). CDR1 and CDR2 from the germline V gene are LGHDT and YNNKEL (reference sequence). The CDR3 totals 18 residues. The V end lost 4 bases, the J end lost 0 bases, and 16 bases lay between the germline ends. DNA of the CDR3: TGTGCCAGCAGCCGTTCGACAGTTTTAAGCTCTGGGGCCAACGTCCTGACTTTC. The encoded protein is CASSRSTVLSSGANVLTF.

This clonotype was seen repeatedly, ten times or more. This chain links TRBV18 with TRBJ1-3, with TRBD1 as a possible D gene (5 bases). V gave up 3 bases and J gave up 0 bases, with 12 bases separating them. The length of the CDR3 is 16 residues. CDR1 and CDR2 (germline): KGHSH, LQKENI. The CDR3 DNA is TGTGCCAGCTCACCTGACAGCCTCTCCTCTGGAAACACCATATATTTT. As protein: CASSPDSLSSGNTIYF.

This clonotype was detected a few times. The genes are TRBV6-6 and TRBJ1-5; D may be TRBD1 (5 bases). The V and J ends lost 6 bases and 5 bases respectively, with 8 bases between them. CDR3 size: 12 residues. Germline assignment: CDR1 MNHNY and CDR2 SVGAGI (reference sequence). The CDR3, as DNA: TGTGCCAGCAGGGGGGTAGATCAGCCCCAGCATTTT. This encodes CASRGVDQPQHF.

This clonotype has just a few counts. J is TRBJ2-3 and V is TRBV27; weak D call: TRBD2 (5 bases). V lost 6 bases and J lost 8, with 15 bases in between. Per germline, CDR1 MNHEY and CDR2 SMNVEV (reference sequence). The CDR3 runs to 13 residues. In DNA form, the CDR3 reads TGTGCCAGCAGAAGGGAGAGGGTAGGTACGCAGTATTTT. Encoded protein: CASRRERVGTQYF.

This CDR3 is CASSSRRREVLAKNIQYF. CDR3 DNA: TGTGCCAGCAGCTCGCGGCGCAGGGAAGTACTAGCCAAAAACATTCAGTACTTC. The chain couples TRBV7-2 to TRBJ2-4, with D possibly matching TRBD1 (5 bases). Germline V gene sequence: CDR1 SGHTA, CDR2 FQGNSA. This CDR3 contains 18 residues. V shed 4 bases and J shed 0 bases, with 19 bases lying between them.

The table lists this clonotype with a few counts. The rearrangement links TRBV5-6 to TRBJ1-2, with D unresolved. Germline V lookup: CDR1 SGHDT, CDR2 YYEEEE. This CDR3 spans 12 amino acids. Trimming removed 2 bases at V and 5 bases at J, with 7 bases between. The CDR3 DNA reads TGTGCCAGCAGCTTCGAGCCGTATGGCTACACCTTC. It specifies CASSFEPYGYTF.

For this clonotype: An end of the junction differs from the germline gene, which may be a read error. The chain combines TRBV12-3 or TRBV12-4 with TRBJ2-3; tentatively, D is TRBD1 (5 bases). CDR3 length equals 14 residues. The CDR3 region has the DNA TGTGCCAGCAGACCCCGACAGAGCACAGATGCGCAGTATTTT. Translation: CASRPRQSTDAQYF.

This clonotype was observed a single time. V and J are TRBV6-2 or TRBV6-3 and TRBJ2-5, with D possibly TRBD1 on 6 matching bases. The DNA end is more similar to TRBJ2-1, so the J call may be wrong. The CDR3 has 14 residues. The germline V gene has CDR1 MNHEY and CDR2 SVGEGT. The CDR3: CASSFPGTKNEQFF. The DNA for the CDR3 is TGTGCCAGCAGTTTCCCCGGGACAAAGAATGAGCAGTTCTTC.

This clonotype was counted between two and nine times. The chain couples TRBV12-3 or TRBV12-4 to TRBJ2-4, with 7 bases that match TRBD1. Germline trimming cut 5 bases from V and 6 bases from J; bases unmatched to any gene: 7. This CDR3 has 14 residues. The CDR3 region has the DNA TGTGCCAGCAGTGATCCGGGACAGATAAACATTCAGTACTTC. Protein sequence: CASSDPGQINIQYF.

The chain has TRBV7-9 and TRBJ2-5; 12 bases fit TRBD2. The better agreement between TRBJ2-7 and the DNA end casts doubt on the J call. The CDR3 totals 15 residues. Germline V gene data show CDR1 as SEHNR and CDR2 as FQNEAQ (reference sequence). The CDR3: CASSSKTSGGYEQYV. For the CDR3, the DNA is TGTGCCAGCAGCTCGAAGACTAGCGGGGGCTACGAGCAGTACGTC.

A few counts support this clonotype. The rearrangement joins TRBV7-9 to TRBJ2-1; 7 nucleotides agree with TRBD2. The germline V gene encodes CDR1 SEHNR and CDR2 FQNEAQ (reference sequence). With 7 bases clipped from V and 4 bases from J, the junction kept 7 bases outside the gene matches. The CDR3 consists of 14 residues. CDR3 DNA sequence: TGTGCCAGCACTCCGGCTAGCGGATACAATGAGCAGTTCTTC. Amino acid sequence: CASTPASGYNEQFF.